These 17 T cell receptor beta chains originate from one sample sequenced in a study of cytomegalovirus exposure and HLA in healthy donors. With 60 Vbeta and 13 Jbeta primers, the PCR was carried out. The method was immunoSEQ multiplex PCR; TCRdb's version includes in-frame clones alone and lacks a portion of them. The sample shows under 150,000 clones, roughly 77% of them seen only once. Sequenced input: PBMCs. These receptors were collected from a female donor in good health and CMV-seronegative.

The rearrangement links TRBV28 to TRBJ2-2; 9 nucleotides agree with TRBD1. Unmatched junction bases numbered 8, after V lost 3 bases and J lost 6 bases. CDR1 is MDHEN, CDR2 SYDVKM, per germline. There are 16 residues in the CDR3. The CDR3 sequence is CASSLDLGDRAGELFF. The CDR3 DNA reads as TGTGCCAGCAGTTTGGATTTAGGGGACAGGGCCGGGGAGCTGTTTTTT.

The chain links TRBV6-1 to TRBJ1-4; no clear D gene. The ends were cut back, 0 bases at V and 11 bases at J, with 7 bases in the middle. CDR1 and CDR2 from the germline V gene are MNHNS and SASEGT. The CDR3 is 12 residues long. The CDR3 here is CASSEALEKLFF. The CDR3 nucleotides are TGTGCCAGCAGTGAAGCGCTGGAGAAACTGTTTTTT.

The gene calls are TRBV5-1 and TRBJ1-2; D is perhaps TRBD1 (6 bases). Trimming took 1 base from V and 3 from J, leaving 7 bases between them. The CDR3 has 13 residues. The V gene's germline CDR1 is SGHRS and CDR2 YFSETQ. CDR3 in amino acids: CASSLRTDYGYTF. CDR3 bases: TGCGCCAGCAGCTTGAGGACAGACTATGGCTACACCTTC.

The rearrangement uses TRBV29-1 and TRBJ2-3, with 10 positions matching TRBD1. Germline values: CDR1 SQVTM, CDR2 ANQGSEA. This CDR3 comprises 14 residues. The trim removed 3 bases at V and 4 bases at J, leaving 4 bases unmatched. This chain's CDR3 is CSVDTTGGPDTQYF. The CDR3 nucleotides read TGCAGCGTTGATACGACAGGGGGCCCAGATACGCAGTATTTT.

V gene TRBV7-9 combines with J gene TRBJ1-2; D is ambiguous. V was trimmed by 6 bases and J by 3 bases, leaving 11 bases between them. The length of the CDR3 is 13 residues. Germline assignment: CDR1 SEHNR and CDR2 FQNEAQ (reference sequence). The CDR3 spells CASSLEWDYGYTF. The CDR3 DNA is TGTGCCAGCAGTCTAGAATGGGACTATGGCTACACCTTC.

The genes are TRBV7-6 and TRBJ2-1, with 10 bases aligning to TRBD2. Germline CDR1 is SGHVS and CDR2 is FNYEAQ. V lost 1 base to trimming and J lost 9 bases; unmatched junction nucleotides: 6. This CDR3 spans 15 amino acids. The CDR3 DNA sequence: TGTGCCAGCAGCTTAGGAGCGGGAGGGCCGATTGAGCAGTTCTTC. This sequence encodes CASSLGAGGPIEQFF.

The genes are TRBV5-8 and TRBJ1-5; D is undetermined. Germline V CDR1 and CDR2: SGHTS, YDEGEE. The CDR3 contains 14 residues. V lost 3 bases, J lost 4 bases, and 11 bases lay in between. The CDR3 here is CASSSRENNQPQHF. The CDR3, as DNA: TGTGCCAGCAGCTCCCGGGAGAATAATCAGCCCCAGCATTTT.

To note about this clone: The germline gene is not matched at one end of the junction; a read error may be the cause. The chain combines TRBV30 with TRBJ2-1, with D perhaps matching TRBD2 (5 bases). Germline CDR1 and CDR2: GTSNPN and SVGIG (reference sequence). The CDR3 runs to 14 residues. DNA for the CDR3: TGTGCGTGGAAGGTAGGACTCGAATACAATGAGCAGTTCTTC. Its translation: CAWKVGLEYNEQFF.

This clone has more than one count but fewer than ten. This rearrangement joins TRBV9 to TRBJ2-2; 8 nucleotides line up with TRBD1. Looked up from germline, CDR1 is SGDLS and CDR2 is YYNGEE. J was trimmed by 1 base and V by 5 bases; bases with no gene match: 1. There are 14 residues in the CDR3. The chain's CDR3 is CASRGTGNTGELFF. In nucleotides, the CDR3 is TGTGCCAGCAGGGGGACAGGGAACACCGGGGAGCTGTTTTTT.

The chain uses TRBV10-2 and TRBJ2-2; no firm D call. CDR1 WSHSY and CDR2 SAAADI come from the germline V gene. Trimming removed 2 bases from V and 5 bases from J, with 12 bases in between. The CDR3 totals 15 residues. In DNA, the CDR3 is TGCGCCAGCAGTGAGGGCGTCCTCAGGACCGGGGAGCTGTTTTTT. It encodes CASSEGVLRTGELFF.

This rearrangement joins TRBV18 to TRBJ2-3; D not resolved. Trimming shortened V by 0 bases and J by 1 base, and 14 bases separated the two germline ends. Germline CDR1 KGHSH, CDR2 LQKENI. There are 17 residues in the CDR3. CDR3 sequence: CASSPPSGARGTDTQYF. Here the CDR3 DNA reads TGTGCCAGCTCACCACCGTCCGGAGCGCGCGGCACAGATACGCAGTATTTT.

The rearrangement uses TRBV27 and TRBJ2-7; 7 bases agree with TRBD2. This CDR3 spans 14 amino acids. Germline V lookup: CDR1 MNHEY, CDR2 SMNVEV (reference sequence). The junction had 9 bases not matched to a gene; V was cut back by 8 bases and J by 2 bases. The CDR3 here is CASRGLAAPYEQYF. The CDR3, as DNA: TGTGCCAGCCGCGGTCTAGCGGCCCCCTACGAGCAGTACTTC.

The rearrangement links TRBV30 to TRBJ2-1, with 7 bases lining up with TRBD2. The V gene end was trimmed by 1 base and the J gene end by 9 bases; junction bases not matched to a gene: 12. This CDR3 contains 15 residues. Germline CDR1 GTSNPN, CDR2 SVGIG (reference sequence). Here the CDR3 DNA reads TGTGCCTGGAGTGAAGTTCTAGCGGACGCGGGTGAGCAGTTCTTC. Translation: CAWSEVLADAGEQFF. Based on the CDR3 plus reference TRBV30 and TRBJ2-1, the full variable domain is SQTIHQWPATLVQPVGSPLSLECTVEGTSNPNLYWYRQAAGRGLQLLFYSVGIGQISSEVPQNLSASRPQDRQFILSSKKLLLSDSGFYLCAWSEVLADAGEQFFGPGTRLTVL.

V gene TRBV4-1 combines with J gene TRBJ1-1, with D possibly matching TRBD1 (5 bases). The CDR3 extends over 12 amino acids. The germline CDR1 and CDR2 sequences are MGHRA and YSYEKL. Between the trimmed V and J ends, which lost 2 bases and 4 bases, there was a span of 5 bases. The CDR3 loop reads CASSQRGTEAFF. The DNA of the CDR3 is TGCGCCAGCAGCCAAAGGGGCACTGAAGCTTTCTTT.

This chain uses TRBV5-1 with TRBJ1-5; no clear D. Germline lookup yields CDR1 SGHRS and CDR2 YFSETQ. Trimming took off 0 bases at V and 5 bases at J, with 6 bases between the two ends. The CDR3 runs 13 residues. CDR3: CASSLAGHQPQHF. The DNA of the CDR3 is TGCGCCAGCAGCTTGGCGGGTCATCAGCCCCAGCATTTT.

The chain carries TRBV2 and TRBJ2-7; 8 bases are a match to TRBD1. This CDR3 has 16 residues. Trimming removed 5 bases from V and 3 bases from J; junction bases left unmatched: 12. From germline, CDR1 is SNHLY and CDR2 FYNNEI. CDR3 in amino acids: CASSLVTGDMGYEQYF. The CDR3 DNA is TGTGCCAGCAGTCTAGTGACAGGGGATATGGGCTACGAGCAGTACTTC.

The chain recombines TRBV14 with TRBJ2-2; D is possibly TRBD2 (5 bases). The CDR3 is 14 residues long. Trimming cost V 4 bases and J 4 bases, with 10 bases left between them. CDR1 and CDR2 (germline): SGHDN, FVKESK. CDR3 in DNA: TGTGCCAGCAGCCTCAGAGGGATCACCGGGGAGCTGTTTTTT. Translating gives CASSLRGITGELFF.